The 32 T cell receptor beta chains listed next were all sequenced from one sample in a study of human T cells and chemical hapten exposure. Documented time point: patch test 2, 6 weeks after DPC sensitization. Treatment described: therapeutic diphenylcyclopropenone sensitization with weekly scalp DPC. TCRdb re-called the RACE reads through MiXCR, storing one row per CDR3 protein. The data hold approximately 120,000 distinct CDR3 sequences, with roughly a tenth observed a single time. Sequences were derived from whole blood, sampled in connection with sensitization to the hapten diphenylcyclopropenone (DPC). The receptor set was obtained from a woman aged 40-49 years with alopecia areata. Some clones in this sample may be carry-over from other donors' samples.

This clonotype was counted at least ten times. The chain joins TRBV7-6 to TRBJ2-2; perhaps D is TRBD1 or TRBD2 (7 bases each). CDR3 length equals 18 residues. Deletions cut 1 base from V and 4 bases from J, with 19 bases between. Germline values: CDR1 SGHVS, CDR2 FNYEAQ. The CDR3 sequence: CASSLVRGGGSVTGELFF. CDR3 bases: TGTGCCAGCAGCTTAGTTCGGGGAGGGGGCTCGGTCACCGGGGAGCTGTTTTTT.

In its sample, this clonotype was seen many times. This chain uses TRBV11-2 with TRBJ2-2; D might be TRBD1 or TRBD2, each matching 5 bases. CDR1 is SGHAT, CDR2 FQNNGV, per germline. V gave up 6 bases and J gave up 2 bases, with 22 bases separating them. CDR3 size: 18 residues. CDR3 residues: CASRQIRGARGNTGELFF. DNA of the CDR3: TGTGCCAGCAGACAAATCCGAGGGGCAAGGGGAAACACCGGGGAGCTGTTTTTT.

This clonotype was seen at least ten times. V gene TRBV30 combines with J gene TRBJ2-3; possible D gene TRBD1, 5 bases. This CDR3 comprises 14 residues. Germline CDR1 GTSNPN, CDR2 SVGIG (reference sequence). Trimming removed 8 bases from V and 0 bases from J, with 15 bases in between. The DNA for the CDR3 is TGTGCCCTAGGCAAGGGGCGTAGCACAGATACGCAGTATTTT. This translates into CALGKGRSTDTQYF.

This clonotype has more than one count but fewer than ten. The chain couples TRBV7-3 to TRBJ2-1; 8 nucleotides match TRBD1. The CDR3 sequence is 15 residues long. Trimming at V came to 5 bases and at J to 4 bases, leaving 7 bases not matched to a gene. Germline V lookup: CDR1 SGHTA, CDR2 FQGTGA. The CDR3, as DNA: TGTGCCAGCAGCCCTAGGACAGGGTTATACAATGAGCAGTTCTTC. Protein: CASSPRTGLYNEQFF. The variable domain in full, completed from reference TRBV7-3 and TRBJ2-1, reads GAGVSQTPSNKVTEKGKYVELRCDPISGHTALYWYRQSLGQGPEFLIYFQGTGAADDSGLPNDRFFAVRPEGSVSTLKIQRTERGDSAVYLCASSPRTGLYNEQFFGPGTRLTVL.

Concerning this clonotype itself: This may be a read error: a much more frequent sequence differs by one nucleotide. The CDR3 protein is CASSKRTTTQGRSGNTIYF. The CDR3 bases are TGTGCCAGCAGCAAGAGAACAACTACCCAGGGTCGCTCTGGAAACACCATATATTTT. The rearrangement links TRBV6-6 to TRBJ1-3; possibly TRBD1 for D (5 bases). The V and J ends lost 6 bases and 0 bases respectively, with 24 bases between them. This CDR3 spans 19 amino acids. CDR1 is MNHNY and CDR2 is SVGAGI in the germline V gene (reference sequence).

J is TRBJ2-1 and V is TRBV7-6, with D maybe TRBD2 (5 bases). Per the germline V gene, CDR1 is SGHVS and CDR2 is FNYEAQ. The length of the CDR3 is 16 residues. V lost 4 bases and J 2 bases, leaving 15 bases between the germline ends. The CDR3 sequence is CASSSRGSSPYNEQFF. The DNA of the CDR3 is TGTGCCAGCAGCTCCCGGGGTAGCAGCCCCTACAATGAGCAGTTCTTC.

This rearrangement joins TRBV7-6 to TRBJ1-5; D remains ambiguous. Germline CDR1 is SGHVS and CDR2 is FNYEAQ. Deletions cut 5 bases from V and 2 bases from J, with 10 bases between. This CDR3 region has 14 residues. CDR3 sequence reads: CASSPSNGNQPQHF. As DNA, the CDR3 is TGTGCCAGCAGCCCTAGTAATGGCAATCAGCCCCAGCATTTT.

This clonotype was seen repeatedly, ten times or more. V is TRBV28 and J is TRBJ1-3; TRBD1 is a possible D gene (5 bases). The germline V and J ends were trimmed by 7 bases and 0 bases, with 19 bases remaining between them. CDR1 is MDHEN, CDR2 SYDVKM, per germline. The CDR3 extends over 17 amino acids. The DNA of the CDR3 is TGTGCCAGCATCGGTTGGGGCCCGAGATCCTCTGGAAACACCATATATTTT. Translated: CASIGWGPRSSGNTIYF.

The table lists this clonotype with a count of one. This chain joins TRBV25-1 and TRBJ1-2; D may be TRBD1 (5 bases). V lost 2 bases and J 8 bases, leaving 12 bases between the germline ends. The germline CDR1 and CDR2 sequences are MGHDK and SYGVNS. The CDR3 is made up of 13 amino acids. The CDR3 DNA reads as TGTGCCAGCAGTGAACAGGGAGGTAGAGGCTACACCTTC. It specifies CASSEQGGRGYTF.

This clonotype came up many times. The chain recombines TRBV29-1 with TRBJ2-5; weak D call: TRBD1 (6 bases). CDR3 length: 10 amino acids. In germline, CDR1 is SQVTM, CDR2 ANQGSEA. Trimming stripped 7 bases from V and 5 bases from J, with 8 bases between. CDR3 loop: CSGGQETQYF. DNA for the CDR3: TGCAGCGGGGGGCAGGAGACCCAGTACTTC.

This chain uses TRBV13 with TRBJ2-1; possibly TRBD2 for D (6 bases). Germline lookup yields CDR1 PRHDT and CDR2 FYEKMQ (reference sequence). Trimming cost V 4 bases and J 10 bases, with 23 bases left between them. This CDR3 is built from 16 residues. CDR3 sequence: CASSSTSPGLPLEQFF. DNA of the CDR3: TGTGCCAGCAGCTCCACTAGTCCGGGACTCCCATTGGAGCAGTTCTTC.

The chain couples TRBV28 to TRBJ1-1, with 9 bases fitting TRBD1. The CDR3 has 15 amino acids. V lost 2 bases to trimming and J lost 5 bases; unmatched junction nucleotides: 6. Per the germline V gene, CDR1 is MDHEN and CDR2 is SYDVKM. Here the CDR3 DNA reads TGTGCCAGCAGTTTAGCGACAGGGGGAGGGACTGAAGCTTTCTTT. Amino acids: CASSLATGGGTEAFF.

This clonotype is labeled medium-sized. The chain employs TRBV19 and TRBJ1-5; no definite D call. Trimming cost V 0 bases and J 2 bases, with 17 bases left between them. This CDR3 spans 18 amino acids. CDR1 LNHDA and CDR2 SQIVND come from the germline V gene (reference sequence). This chain's CDR3 is CASSIDLGAGGGNQPQHF. The CDR3 bases are TGTGCCAGTAGTATAGATCTAGGAGCGGGAGGCGGCAATCAGCCCCAGCATTTT. Full variable domain (rest looked up from reference TRBV19 and TRBJ1-5): DGGITQSPKYLFRKEGQNVTLSCEQNLNHDAMYWYRQDPGQGLRLIYYSQIVNDFQKGDIAEGYSVSREKKESFPLTVTSAQKNPTAFYLCASSIDLGAGGGNQPQHFGDGTRLSIL.

This rearrangement joins TRBV5-4 to TRBJ2-5; TRBD2 might be the D (6 bases). Germline CDR1 and CDR2: SGHNT and YYREEE (reference sequence). The CDR3 is made up of 16 amino acids. V was pared by 0 bases and J by 4 bases, with 16 bases between. The CDR3 spells CASSLGGAAGLETQYF. DNA for the CDR3: TGTGCCAGCAGCTTGGGAGGGGCGGCGGGGTTAGAGACCCAGTACTTC.

The chain joins TRBV7-6 to TRBJ2-3, with 9 bases fitting TRBD2. This CDR3 has 16 amino acids. V shed 3 bases and J 1 base; nucleotides not matched to a gene: 5. The germline gives CDR1 SGHVS, CDR2 FNYEAQ. CDR3 sequence: CASSLRRGGGTDTQYF. The DNA for the CDR3 is TGTGCCAGCAGCTTGCGGCGGGGGGGCGGCACAGATACGCAGTATTTT.

This clonotype came up a few times. This chain joins TRBV10-3 and TRBJ2-3, with 9 bases fitting TRBD1. Germline trimming cut 7 bases from V and 5 bases from J; bases unmatched to any gene: 10. Germline-derived CDR1 and CDR2 are ENHRY and SYGVKD. The CDR3 spans 15 residues. The CDR3 spells CAITYTGGAGDTQYF. CDR3 in DNA: TGTGCCATCACCTATACAGGGGGCGCGGGAGATACGCAGTATTTT.

This clonotype appeared many times. The J gene is TRBJ2-5, the V gene TRBV21-1; the table's D gene call, TRBD1, was not cross checked with the DNA. TRBV21-1 is described as a pseudogene. The CDR3 is 13 residues long. As DNA, the CDR3 is TGTGCCAGCAGCAAAGACAGGAAAGAGACCCAGTACTTC. As protein: CASSKDRKETQYF.

This clonotype was seen ten or more times. The chain has TRBV11-2 and TRBJ1-4, with 7 bases identical to TRBD1. The CDR3 has 15 amino acids. Germline CDR1 SGHAT, CDR2 FQNNGV. V shed 4 bases, J shed 6 bases, and the junction held 8 bases outside the gene matches. CDR3 sequence reads: CASSSEQGLYEKLFF. Written as DNA, the CDR3 is TGTGCCAGCAGCTCCGAACAGGGGTTGTATGAAAAACTGTTTTTT.

The table lists this clonotype with many counts. CDR3 loop: CSVCFRQETQYF. The DNA for the CDR3 is TGCAGCGTGTGCTTTAGGCAAGAGACCCAGTACTTC. This chain connects TRBV29-1 to TRBJ2-5; D unclear. V dropped 6 bases and J dropped 2 bases, with 10 bases sitting between them. The V gene's germline CDR1 is SQVTM and CDR2 ANQGSEA. The CDR3 covers 12 residues.

At least ten counts were recorded for this clonotype. The CDR3 bases are TGTGCCAGCAGCTTTCGGGGGCCCACTGAAGCTTTCTTT. It specifies CASSFRGPTEAFF. The V call is TRBV5-6, the J call TRBJ1-1; D is perhaps TRBD1 (6 bases). V lost 2 bases and J lost 4, with 9 bases in between. CDR1 is SGHDT, CDR2 YYEEEE, per germline. CDR3 size: 13 residues. Supplemented by reference TRBV5-6 and TRBJ1-1, the full variable domain reads DAGVTQSPTHLIKTRGQQVTLRCSPKSGHDTVSWYQQALGQGPQFIFQYYEEEERQRGNFPDRFSGHQFPNYSSELNVNALLLGDSALYLCASSFRGPTEAFFGQGTRLTVV.

This clonotype has a count of ten or more. The chain has TRBV30 and TRBJ2-7; D is ambiguous. CDR1 is GTSNPN and CDR2 is SVGIG in the germline V gene (reference sequence). The CDR3 spans 11 residues. The ends were cut back, 4 bases at V and 2 bases at J, with 6 bases in the middle. CDR3 loop: CAWTGAYEQYF. The CDR3, as DNA: TGTGCCTGGACAGGTGCCTACGAGCAGTACTTC.

The CDR3 DNA reads as TGTGCCAGCAGTGAAATTAGCGGGGCCTACAATGAGCAGTTCTTC. Amino acid sequence: CASSEISGAYNEQFF. The chain joins TRBV6-1 to TRBJ2-1, with 8 bases lining up with TRBD2. This CDR3 is built from 15 residues. The germline CDR1 and CDR2 sequences are MNHNS and SASEGT. After removal of 2 bases from V and 2 bases from J, the junction contained 2 bases not matched to a gene.

This clonotype was recorded many times. The rearrangement joins TRBV6-6 to TRBJ1-5; no clear D. The CDR3 consists of 13 residues. Trimming took 3 bases from V and 3 from J, leaving 6 bases between them. Germline CDR1 MNHNY, CDR2 SVGAGI (reference sequence). CDR3 nucleotide sequence: TGTGCCAGCAGTTATGGATCCAATCAGCCCCAGCATTTT. Protein: CASSYGSNQPQHF.

With regard to this clonotype: Relative to the germline gene, one junction end is altered; a read error may explain this. The genes are TRBV11-1 and TRBJ2-7; D unclear. The CDR3 spans 13 residues. Germline V CDR1 and CDR2: SGHAT, FQDESV (reference sequence). The CDR3 region is CASTLSLSYEQYF. CDR3 sequence (DNA): TGTGCCAGCACCTTATCCTTATCCTACGAGCAGTACTTC.

This clonotype was detected ten times or more. The chain is built from TRBV18 and TRBJ2-7, with 10 nucleotides matching TRBD2. After removal of 6 bases from V and 2 bases from J, the junction contained 7 bases not matched to a gene. CDR1 and CDR2 from the germline V gene are KGHSH and LQKENI. The CDR3 has 15 amino acids. The CDR3 here is CASSLTSGATYEQYF. The CDR3 bases are TGTGCCAGCTCGCTCACTAGCGGGGCCACCTACGAGCAGTACTTC.

This CDR3 reads CSVPGTNTGELFF. The CDR3 nucleotides are TGCAGCGTTCCCGGGACGAACACCGGGGAGCTGTTTTTT. J is TRBJ2-2 and V is TRBV29-1; weak D call: TRBD2 (5 bases). Trimming cost V 5 bases and J 0 bases, with 7 bases left between them. The CDR3 runs 13 residues. CDR1 is SQVTM, CDR2 ANQGSEA, per germline.

CDR3 coding DNA: TGCAGCGTTGACGGGGGCACAGATACGCAGTATTTT. Residues: CSVDGGTDTQYF. The chain combines TRBV29-1 with TRBJ2-3, with a weak D call TRBD2 (5 bases). Germline V CDR1 and CDR2: SQVTM, ANQGSEA. Trimming shortened V by 3 bases and J by 1 base, and 5 bases separated the two germline ends. The length of the CDR3 is 12 residues.

This clonotype was found a few times. The rearrangement joins TRBV4-1 to TRBJ2-4, with D perhaps being TRBD1 or TRBD2 (6 bases each). The V gene lost 1 base and the J gene lost 15 bases, with 25 bases spanning the gap. CDR3 length equals 16 residues. The germline V gene has CDR1 MGHRA and CDR2 YSYEKL. The CDR3 here is CASSQVPSLVKRGVYF. The DNA of the CDR3 is TGCGCCAGCAGCCAAGTCCCCAGCCTAGTAAAAAGGGGGGTGTACTTC.

This clonotype was seen more than once but under ten times. This chain connects TRBV7-2 to TRBJ2-3; D may match TRBD1 or TRBD2 (5 bases each). Trimming removed 1 base at V and 7 bases at J, with 12 bases between. The CDR3 runs to 14 residues. CDR1 SGHTA and CDR2 FQGNSA come from the germline V gene. The DNA for the CDR3 is TGTGCCAGCAGCTTAGACTTGGGACCATATACGCAGTATTTT. It is translated as CASSLDLGPYTQYF.

This clonotype was counted only a few times. The V and J genes are TRBV28 and TRBJ2-3, with D hard to call. CDR1 MDHEN and CDR2 SYDVKM come from the germline V gene. Trimming shortened V by 3 bases and J by 0 bases, and 7 bases separated the two germline ends. There are 14 residues in the CDR3. The CDR3 coding sequence is TGTGCCAGCAGTTTTGAGGACAGCACAGATACGCAGTATTTT. Its protein is CASSFEDSTDTQYF.

This clonotype has ten or more counts. This sequence joins TRBV27 and TRBJ2-7; tentatively, D is TRBD1 (6 bases). Trimming removed 5 bases from V and 2 bases from J, with 16 bases in between. The CDR3 contains 15 residues. Germline V gene data show CDR1 as MNHEY and CDR2 as SMNVEV (reference sequence). CDR3 protein: CASSLARGQTYEQYF. The CDR3 DNA sequence: TGTGCCAGCAGTCTTGCCAGGGGACAAACCTACGAGCAGTACTTC.

The V call is TRBV5-4, the J call TRBJ2-2; 9 nucleotides line up with TRBD2. The CDR3 sequence is 16 residues long. V lost 4 bases to trimming and J lost 4 bases; unmatched junction nucleotides: 8. CDR1 and CDR2 from the germline V gene are SGHNT and YYREEE (reference sequence). The CDR3 DNA sequence: TGTGCCAGCAGCCGGCCCCTAGCGGGGACCACCGGGGAGCTGTTTTTT. This encodes CASSRPLAGTTGELFF.